The entry that follows covers one T cell receptor beta chain sequence. The data were obtained in a study of blood T cell repertoires in COVID-19. Germline V gene sequence: CDR1 SEHNR, CDR2 FQNEAQ (reference sequence). The CDR3 runs to 14 residues. Trimming took 0 bases from V and 1 from J, leaving 6 bases between them. Per the original data handling: Estimation of nucleated cell counts was performed using reference gene primer amplification. Measured with immunoSEQ multiplex PCR; TCRdb has only the in-frame clones, and not every one. The DNA gave D and trimming, while V, J and clone size come from that table. The sample contains a few hundred thousand clones, about four fifths of which appear only once.

The sample consisted of peripheral blood. This clonotype was obtained from a woman aged 18-35 years with acute or convalescent COVID-19. This chain joins TRBV7-9 and TRBJ1-1, with D unresolved. The CDR3 here is CASSLAIRNTEAFF. Here the CDR3 DNA reads TGTGCCAGCAGCTTAGCGATTAGGAACACTGAAGCTTTCTTT. Using reference TRBV7-9 and TRBJ1-1 for the parts outside the CDR3, the full variable domain is DTGVSQNPRHKITKRGQNVTFRCDPISEHNRLYWYRQTLGQGPEFLTYFQNEAQLEKSRLLSDRFSAERPKGSFSTLEIQRTEQGDSAMYLCASSLAIRNTEAFFGQGTRLTVV.